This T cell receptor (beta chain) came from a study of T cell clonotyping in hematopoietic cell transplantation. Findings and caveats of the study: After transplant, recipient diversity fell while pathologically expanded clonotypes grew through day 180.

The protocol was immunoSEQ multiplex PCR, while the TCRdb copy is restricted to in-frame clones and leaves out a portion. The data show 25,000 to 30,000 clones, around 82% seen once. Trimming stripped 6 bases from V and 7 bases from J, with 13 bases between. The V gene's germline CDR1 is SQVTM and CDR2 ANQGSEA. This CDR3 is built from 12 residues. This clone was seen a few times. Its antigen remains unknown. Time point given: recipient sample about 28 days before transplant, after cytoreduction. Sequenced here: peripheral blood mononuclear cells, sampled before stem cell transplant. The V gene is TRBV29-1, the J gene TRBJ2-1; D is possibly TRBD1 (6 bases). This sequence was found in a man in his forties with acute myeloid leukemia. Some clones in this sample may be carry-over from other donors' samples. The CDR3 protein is CSVGRDRNEQFF. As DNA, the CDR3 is TGCAGCGTGGGACGTGACAGGAATGAGCAGTTCTTC.